These 3 T cell receptor beta chains were sequenced from one sample in a study of T cell changes during pregnancy in multiple sclerosis. Using immunoSEQ multiplex PCR, the repertoire was profiled, and TCRdb retains in-frame clones only, with some absent. The table records 35,000 to 55,000 clones, about 88% of them present only once. The sequenced sample was CD4+ T cells from peripheral blood mononuclear cells, obtained after pregnancy. These receptors all come from a female donor with multiple sclerosis, enrolled in a pregnancy study.

The chain combines TRBV10-2 with TRBJ2-1, with 10 bases matching TRBD2. CDR3 length: 15 residues. Germline trimming cut 7 bases from V and 2 bases from J; bases unmatched to any gene: 5. Looked up from germline, CDR1 is WSHSY and CDR2 is SAAADI. The CDR3 region has the DNA TGCGCCAGCATTTTAAGCGGGAGGGCCTACAATGAGCAGTTCTTC. Amino acids: CASILSGRAYNEQFF.

This clone occurred once. J is TRBJ2-3 and V is TRBV18, with D perhaps TRBD2 (6 bases). Germline CDR1 reads KGHSH; CDR2 reads LQKENI. CDR3 length: 16 residues. Between the trimmed V and J ends, which lost 1 base and 2 bases, there was a span of 13 bases. This chain's CDR3 is CASSPLGSGPTDTQYF. DNA of the CDR3: TGTGCCAGCTCACCACTGGGGAGCGGGCCCACAGATACGCAGTATTTT. The variable domain in full, with the rest retrieved from reference TRBV18 and TRBJ2-3, is NAGVMQNPRHLVRRRGQEARLRCSPMKGHSHVYWYRQLPEEGLKFMVYLQKENIIDESGMPKERFSAEFPKEGPSILRIQQVVRGDSAAYFCASSPLGSGPTDTQYFGPGTRLTVL.

The CDR3 sequence: CASTRGVEQPQHF. The DNA of the CDR3 is TGTGCCAGCACCAGGGGAGTGGAGCAGCCCCAGCATTTT. The rearrangement joins TRBV7-9 to TRBJ1-5; possible D gene TRBD1, 6 bases. Germline V gives CDR1 SEHNR, CDR2 FQNEAQ (reference sequence). CDR3 length: 13 residues. Trimming cost V 7 bases and J 7 bases, with 14 bases left between them.